Below, one TCR beta chain is given with its context. Its target is unknown. The sample comes from a study of response to subunit inactivated influenza vaccine. One entry per CDR3 protein results from TCRdb running MiXCR on the RT-PCR reads. The sample yields hundreds of thousands of distinct CDR3 sequences, under 20% seen once. Study results and caveats: Authors suggested that a seasonal influenza vaccination recruits few new T cells each time.

The CDR3 loop spans 14 amino acids. CDR1 is SGHVS and CDR2 is FNYEAQ in the germline V gene. V lost 5 bases, J lost 2 bases, and 6 bases stayed unmatched. The chain has TRBV7-6 and TRBJ2-7; 7 nucleotides match TRBD1. The sequence was obtained from a man aged 50 to 60 who received an inactivated influenza vaccine. The specimen was PBMCs from blood, collected around 5 days after vaccination. This chain's CDR3 is CASSRTGTAYEQYF. In nucleotides, the CDR3 is TGTGCCAGCAGCCGTACCGGGACAGCCTACGAGCAGTACTTC.